This note documents a single T cell receptor beta chain sequence. The clone's antigen remains unknown. One end of the junction is discordant with germline, which a read error may explain. These data come from a study of cytomegalovirus exposure and HLA in healthy donors (dated by TCRdb to 2017 to 2019). With regard to the full study: In an earlier analysis of under 750 of the donors, 276 Gb of sequence data and approximately 120 million unique TCR beta sequences from 180 million or so T cells were reported. Approximately 300 gigabases of sequencing data and 91 million or so unique TCR sequences made up an early release that covered about 640 HLA-typed donors. Of the 350 to 450 genotyped donors, 65% to 90% fell in the genetic ancestry cluster associated with self-reported Caucasian donors. The aim of the study was to test whether cataloging public T cell receptors could identify signatures of past pathogen exposure. The study profiled the T cell repertoires of about 720 subjects by immunosequencing and related them to cytomegalovirus serostatus. In addition to the first cohort of around 670 subjects, a separate validation cohort of approximately 130 different subjects was used. To predict cytomegalovirus infection status, the study combined high-throughput TCR immunosequencing, statistical association of individual TCRs with disease status, and machine learning. A later analysis re-examined previously published TCR beta repertoires from around 670 donors and added high-resolution HLA genotyping to investigate patterns of TCR occurrence. The later analysis used no new phenotypic data to find candidate immune exposures, relying instead on TCR beta sequences and their occurrence across donors. An earlier analysis of 587 of the donors used high-throughput TCR beta sequencing to judge whether each TCR beta V gene segment behaved as functional or pseudogenic. Donor age, sex, ethnicity and CMV serostatus were collected together with the repertoire data. Genome-wide SNP genotypes for about 65% of the 666 donors were used in a later genetic analysis, which treated that subset as a discovery cohort. All discovery cohort repertoires had been generated on a single sequencing platform. Class I and class II HLA loci were covered by the typing at four-digit resolution. Typing coverage varied by locus: roughly 629-640 donors for A, B, C, DRB1 and DQB1; roughly 500 for DQA1; more than 600 for DPA1; around 450 for DPB1. Four or five DR-DQ haplotypes were handled as single units for association and clustering, since linkage in the cohort was strong. Across approximately 400 genotyped donors of the cohort, an average of approximately 240,000 unique TCR beta nucleotide sequences per donor were sequenced, and approximately 17% of those sequences were non-productive. The investigation overall reported the following: Across donors, most TCR sequences were observed very rarely, whereas some public TCRs were present in many individuals. A later analysis associated about 17,000 TCR beta sequences with specific HLA alleles at a false discovery rate of 0.05. Correlated functional status among segregating V segments might reflect linkage disequilibrium, but an unknown experimental factor could not be ruled out. The classifier was reported to diagnose cytomegalovirus status with high specificity and sensitivity in both the original cohort and the validation cohort. Because counts were too low, roughly 16 rarely observed V segments, including chromosome 9 orphons, were left out of the earlier analysis of several hundred of the donors. Because HLA typing was missing for some donors at each locus, association tests included only the typed subset. An earlier analysis of approximately 590 of the donors showed that most TCR beta V segments appeared in productive rearrangements either about 87% or about 30% of the time, which broadly matched IMGT annotations. A later analysis found that most CMV-associated TCR beta chains appeared HLA-restricted, with HLA associations seemingly driven largely by CMV exposure. The presence/absence analyses assumed that sequencing depth was roughly uniform across donors, and that assumption may not be true. It was suggested by the authors that the approach could potentially be generalized to other disease states and immunological phenotypes. A later analysis reported that several top co-occurrence clusters appeared linked to parvovirus B19, influenza, CMV and Epstein-Barr virus. A later analysis found that HLA-associated TCR beta chains were more clonally expanded and had lower generation probabilities than equally common non-associated chains. The only immune exposure information available for the cohort was CMV serostatus. When HLA alleles, especially DR and DQ, strongly co-occurred, attributing TCR associations to individual alleles was difficult. An association between a missense DCLRE1C variant and V-gene and J-gene trimming of TCR beta chains was found in a later genetic analysis and replicated in an independent cohort. In vitro tests confirmed that a few of the cytomegalovirus-associated TCR beta chains recognize cytomegalovirus antigens. The 87-base-pair reads could not distinguish some IMGT-functional V segments, including TRBV6-2 and TRBV6-3, so those segments were excluded. The study listed 150 to 200 TCR beta chains as associated with cytomegalovirus. A further reported finding was that TCR beta sequences accurately predicted the HLA-A and HLA-B alleles for most subjects in the first cohort. A group of highly shared sequence variants was considered likely to be a technical artifact of the sequencing pipeline. A later genetic analysis reported fewer N-insertions in productive TCRs among donors in an Asian-associated ancestry cluster than the roughly 700-donor mean. According to a later analysis, TCR association rates differed among HLA loci, with DRB1 alleles showing the most associated TCRs and HLA-C alleles showing the fewest. Only TCR beta chains were sequenced in this cohort, and the absence of alpha or paired-chain data limited detectable features.

The cohort comprised 710 or so healthy bone marrow donors. All cohort members were sampled while nominally healthy, although unrecorded immune exposures were likely present. The donor was CMV seronegative and belonged to the group of 350 to 400 seronegative cohort members. A peripheral blood sample was collected from each donor, and TCR beta sequencing was performed on peripheral blood mononuclear cells. Genomic DNA extraction from the blood cell samples was performed with the Qiagen DNeasy Blood Extraction Kit. Receptor amplification or capture employed the immunoSEQ multiplex PCR assay. For the multiplex PCR, a mixture combining 60 forward primers for TCR Vbeta segments and 13 reverse primers for TCR Jbeta segments was used. Amplification of the CDR3 region of rearranged TCR beta genes was performed with a multiplex PCR assay on genomic DNA. On the Illumina HiSeq System, the amplified TCR beta libraries were sequenced as 87-base-pair reads. In the authors' own workflow: A later analysis counted about 76 million unique TCR beta chains across the 650 to 800 repertoires, and some 11 million of these chains were shared by at least two donors. A nearest-neighbor algorithm error-corrected the raw reads and collapsed the reads into unique sequences, merging closely related sequences to remove PCR and sequencing errors. V, D and J gene segments were assigned by aligning CDR3 sequences to IMGT reference sequences. For a sequence to be retained, a match of at least six nucleotides to both a V gene segment and a J gene segment was required. Rearrangements were classified as productive when the CDR3 lacked stop codons and remained in frame with V and J, and all other rearrangements were classified as non-productive. CDR3 was defined according to IMGT convention as the region running from the second conserved V-encoded cysteine to the conserved J-encoded phenylalanine. The earlier analysis of a few hundred of the donors excluded any sequence lacking an unambiguous match to a single V gene segment. In an earlier analysis of almost 600 of the donors, a V segment was called functional when productive rearrangements were above 56.7%, and segregating when the standard deviation between donors exceeded 5%. A statistical classification framework was built to diagnose cytomegalovirus status from the catalog of TCR beta chain sequences. In a later analysis, TCR nucleotide sequences were compared against IMGT/GENE-DB human TR gene sequences so that V and J genes could be assigned. In a later analysis, CDR3 sequences and most-parsimonious VDJ recombination scenarios were assigned using the TCRdist pipeline. A later analysis defined each TCR beta chain by its CDR3 amino acid sequence plus V-gene family, and excluded reads lacking a unique V-gene family. A later analysis removed 500 to 600 highly shared, low-generation-probability nucleotide sequences to deal with suspected cross-contamination and a sequencing artifact. In a later analysis, a clonal expansion index was calculated for each public chain from normalized within-repertoire ranks of inferred template counts. In a later analysis, generation probabilities were computed with a VDJ recombination model fitted to out-of-frame rearrangements, and the resulting probabilities were checked against IGoR. Hypergeometric tests were used in a later analysis to score TCR-TCR, TCR-HLA and TCR-CMV co-occurrence, with a repertoire-size bias correction applied to the TCR pairs. A later analysis estimated false discovery rates by permuting HLA or CMV assignments 20 times. A later analysis grouped co-occurring TCRs with DBSCAN, adding TCRdist sequence similarity when clustering within HLA-allele-positive subsets. Co-occurrence clustering excluded repertoires with fewer than 30,000 or more than 120,000 public chains, plus five with anomalous nucleotide sharing. TCRdb retrieved this table from immuneACCESS and kept in-frame rearrangements only. Not all clones are present; in checked studies, unresolved V genes account for under half, and no reason is known for the remainder. That table is the source of V, J and clone size, and D and trimming were worked out from the DNA. Across this sample there are 170,000 or so clones, with around 81% seen only once. In total, the top ten clones hold 2.2% of the sample.

Looking up the germline V gene (reference sequence) yields CDR1 WNHNN and CDR2 SYGVQD. Including the terminal cysteine and phenylalanine, the CDR3 comprises 13 residues. Kept here is only the CDR3 DNA, which spans 39 bases and is read in frame from base 1. This receptor was taken from a woman between 25 and 40 years old in good health and CMV-seronegative. In this chain, TRBV10-1 is recombined with TRBJ2-4, and TRBD1 matches 10 of the central bases. The sequencing sample was made of PBMCs. Here the CDR3 is given as CASIRDRGNSQYF. The bases read TGCGCCAGCATCCGGGACAGGGGAAACAGTCAGTACTTC.